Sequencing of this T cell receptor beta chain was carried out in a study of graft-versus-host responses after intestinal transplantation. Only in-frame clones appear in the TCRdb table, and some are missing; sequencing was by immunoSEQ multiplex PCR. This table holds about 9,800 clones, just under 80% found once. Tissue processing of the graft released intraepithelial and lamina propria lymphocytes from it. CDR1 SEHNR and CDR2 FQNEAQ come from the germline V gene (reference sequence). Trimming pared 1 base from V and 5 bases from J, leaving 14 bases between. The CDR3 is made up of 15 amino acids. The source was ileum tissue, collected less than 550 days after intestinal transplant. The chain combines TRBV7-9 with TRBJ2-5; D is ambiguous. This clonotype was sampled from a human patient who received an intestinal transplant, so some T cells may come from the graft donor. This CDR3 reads CASSLGRVAQETQYF. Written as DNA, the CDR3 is TGTGCCAGCAGCTTAGGTCGGGTGGCCCAGGAGACCCAGTACTTC.